This is a list of T cell receptor beta chains from one sample in a study of blood T cell repertoires in COVID-19. Sequencing used immunoSEQ multiplex PCR; TCRdb keeps in-frame clones, though not all of them. The sample records around 150,000 clones, around 80% being singletons. The sample taken for sequencing was PBMCs or T cells enriched from blood (not recorded which). The receptors originated from a middle-aged man who had recovered from COVID-19. CDR3s leave out the opening cysteine and the closing phenylalanine or tryptophan.

j_gene: TRBJ1-5
v_gene: TRBV27
CDR3aa: ASSPQGDPYQPQH

j_gene: TRBJ2-1
v_gene: TRBV9
CDR3aa: ASSRQENNEQF

j_gene: TRBJ2-5
v_gene: TRBV5-6
CDR3aa: ASLSSGGTKETQY

j_gene: TRBJ2-7
v_gene: TRBV27
CDR3aa: ASSLGSGPSYEQY

j_gene: TRBJ2-3
v_gene: TRBV4-2
CDR3aa: ASSQEGQGTDTQY

j_gene: TRBJ1-6
v_gene: TRBV14
CDR3aa: ASRQGIYSPLH

j_gene: TRBJ2-3
v_gene: TRBV6-4
CDR3aa: ASSDSGGADTQY

j_gene: TRBJ2-2
v_gene: TRBV29-1
CDR3aa: SVEYGLSTGELF

j_gene: TRBJ2-3
v_gene: TRBV2
CDR3aa: ASSGGSEQGPYTDTQY

j_gene: TRBJ2-3
v_gene: TRBV5-1
CDR3aa: ASSSGQGVDTQY

j_gene: TRBJ2-5
v_gene: TRBV7-7
CDR3aa: ASSLESAGSETQY

j_gene: TRBJ2-1
v_gene: TRBV19
CDR3aa: ASSINGGVGNEQF

j_gene: TRBJ1-2
v_gene: TRBV6-5
CDR3aa: ASTEAATDT

j_gene: TRBJ1-1
v_gene: TRBV18
CDR3aa: ASSRLGSMNTEAF

j_gene: TRBJ2-1
v_gene: TRBV30
CDR3aa: AWRPGTGSRTYNEQF

j_gene: TRBJ2-7
v_gene: TRBV9
CDR3aa: ASSVGSGGLYEQY

j_gene: TRBJ2-7
v_gene: TRBV10-1
CDR3aa: ASSVGGRDEQY

j_gene: TRBJ1-5
v_gene: TRBV2
CDR3aa: ASSERENQPQH

j_gene: TRBJ1-1
v_gene: TRBV1
CDR3aa: TSSQDFRGQAF

j_gene: TRBJ1-4
v_gene: TRBV11-2
CDR3aa: ASSLSTNEKLF

j_gene: TRBJ2-2
v_gene: TRBV19
CDR3aa: ASKVAVATGELF

j_gene: TRBJ2-3
v_gene: TRBV10-3
CDR3aa: AIRAGDTDTQY

j_gene: TRBJ1-6
v_gene: TRBV3-1/TRBV3-2
CDR3aa: ASSPDRGYNSPLH

j_gene: TRBJ2-1
v_gene: TRBV6-1
CDR3aa: ASSESHNEQF

j_gene: TRBJ1-2
v_gene: TRBV9
CDR3aa: ASSSPTGDYGYT

j_gene: TRBJ1-6
v_gene: TRBV19
CDR3aa: ASMEEGRGYNSPLH

j_gene: TRBJ2-2
v_gene: TRBV2
CDR3aa: ASSGSYTGELF

j_gene: TRBJ1-1
v_gene: TRBV7-3
CDR3aa: ASRPDSMNTEAF

j_gene: TRBJ1-5
v_gene: TRBV30
CDR3aa: AWIHTGGGPQH

j_gene: TRBJ1-5
v_gene: TRBV12-3/TRBV12-4
CDR3aa: ASSLIRGPQH

j_gene: TRBJ2-5
v_gene: TRBV7-6
CDR3aa: ASSSALQGTQY

j_gene: TRBJ1-2
v_gene: TRBV5-6
CDR3aa: ASSLDRGGGYT

j_gene: TRBJ1-1
v_gene: TRBV11-2
CDR3aa: ASSSTGHPLAIQAF

j_gene: TRBJ2-2
v_gene: TRBV5-1
CDR3aa: ASSLGRANTGELF

j_gene: TRBJ1-2
v_gene: TRBV18
CDR3aa: ASSPESTGRGYT

j_gene: TRBJ1-5
v_gene: TRBV28
CDR3aa: ASSFVLRTGGQPQH

j_gene: TRBJ2-5
v_gene: TRBV27
CDR3aa: ASSLLQGGKETQY

j_gene: TRBJ1-5
v_gene: TRBV11-2
CDR3aa: ASSRDRFNQPQH

j_gene: TRBJ1-2
v_gene: TRBV5-6
CDR3aa: ASSPPKGQAYGYT

j_gene: TRBJ2-5
v_gene: TRBV10-1
CDR3aa: ASSESQGRETQY

j_gene: TRBJ2-3
v_gene: TRBV24-1
CDR3aa: ATSDEAYTQY

j_gene: TRBJ2-1
v_gene: TRBV7-3
CDR3aa: ASSMAGEQF

j_gene: TRBJ1-2
v_gene: TRBV2
CDR3aa: ASTPDSHLYT

j_gene: TRBJ1-5
v_gene: TRBV6-5
CDR3aa: ASTWQGRQPQH

j_gene: TRBJ1-3
v_gene: TRBV11-2
CDR3aa: ASSRTGGLSGNTIY

j_gene: TRBJ2-3
v_gene: TRBV19
CDR3aa: ASRPDRDLTDTQY

j_gene: TRBJ2-3
v_gene: TRBV19
CDR3aa: ASSTGQIRADTQY